This T cell receptor beta chain was sequenced during a study of PD-L1 blockade in urothelial cancer listed by TCRdb under 2017. Study-wide context: Therapy was started at some point between 2014 and 2016 for all patients, and atezolizumab 1,200 mg was administered intravenously every 3 weeks. About 90% of the roughly 30 patients were identified as males with urothelial cancer of bladder origin, and a prior smoking history was reported by 18 of 29 patients. An ECOG performance status of 0 or 1 was recorded for the patients, and 0 to 3 prior chemotherapy regimens had been received by the patients. Blood samples were analyzed at two time points: 3 weeks after treatment start (second dose) and 6 weeks after treatment start. Blood samples gave median yields of approximately 130,000 T cells and more than 80,000 unique TCRs, along with a median clonality of roughly 0.08. Somatic, immune and clinical correlates of response to PD-L1 blockade with atezolizumab in urothelial cancer were the focus of an exploratory multi-omic analysis. Pretreatment tumor samples, along with matched peripheral blood collected serially before and after atezolizumab treatment, underwent TCR sequencing. Durable clinical benefit was defined as a progression-free survival longer than 6 months, and TCR features were additionally tested against progression-free survival and overall survival. Whole exome sequencing and RNA sequencing of pretreatment tumors were performed alongside TCR sequencing in the same patients. Fewer than ten patients reached durable clinical benefit, while 20 patients did not. Around 29 patients had pretreatment blood TCR-seq, about 24 had at least one posttreatment blood collection, and about 24 had tumor TCR-seq.

Synthetic TCR analog templates were spiked into each PCR so that absolute template abundance could be estimated from read counts. TCRbeta CDR3 regions were amplified from genomic DNA with bias-controlled V and J gene primers using the immunoSEQ assay. Sequencing of rearranged TCRbeta segments was done at approximately 20X coverage. From the authors' description of their analysis: Clustering was used to correct sequencing errors, and CDR3s were annotated against IMGT to assign V, D and J genes. Out-of-frame and stop-codon sequences were excluded, and only productive TCRbeta rearrangements were used in downstream analyses. Clonality was calculated as one minus the Shannon entropy normalized by the log of the number of unique productive sequences. Fisher's exact test with Benjamini-Hochberg correction, using a cutoff of adjusted p below 0.01, was how clones that differed between time points or between blood and tumor were identified. The immuneACCESS repertoire file appears here via TCRdb, limited to in-frame rearrangements. These files lack a portion of the clones; in checked studies, under half of the deficit traces to unresolved V genes, and the cause of the others is not known. V and J calls and clone size are given by that table; D and trimming were obtained from the DNA. The sample table records 35,000 to 40,000 clones; roughly 80% of these occur just once. The top ten clonotypes cover almost 7% of the sample.

The time point tag for this specimen amounts to: pretreatment peripheral blood. A cohort of approximately 31 patients with locally advanced or metastatic urothelial carcinoma, treated at Memorial Sloan Kettering on a trial protocol, was included. Peripheral blood mononuclear cells were collected pretreatment and during treatment, with between 1 and 8 total time points obtained per patient. The Qiagen DNeasy Blood extraction kit was used to purify genomic DNA from total PBMCs and tumor samples. PBMCs were collected pretreatment and during treatment, and were isolated and stored as previously described. Remarks on this clone: The specificity of this receptor is unknown. Base-call qualities are not available, and no considerably larger clone is one nucleotide away.

Points the paper makes about the study in general: A pretreatment peripheral blood TCR clonality below the median was linked to improved progression-free and overall survival. Greater expansion of tumor-associated TCR clones in peripheral blood 3 weeks after the start of treatment was observed in patients with durable benefit (n of about 22, p = 0.022). Small sample size (n of about 29) and many exploratory analyses mean the results are intended to be hypothesis-generating.

V has 4 bases trimmed and J has 7 bases trimmed; junction bases matching no gene number 9. CDR1 and CDR2, looked up from the germline V gene, are MNHNS and SASEGT. The CDR3 starts with the cysteine, ends with the phenylalanine, and has 14 residues. The retained sequence is limited to the CDR3, 42 bases, with the frame set at the first base. The V and J genes are TRBV6-1 and TRBJ2-7, with 8 bases matching TRBD2. The sequence derives from a man between 60 and 75 years old with urothelial cancer. Sequenced here: PBMCs, sampled around atezolizumab (anti-PD-L1) treatment. The sequenced DNA is TGTGCCAGCAGTGTTCGGCGGGGGGTTCGGGAGCAGTACTTC. The resulting protein is CASSVRRGVREQYF.